These 19 T cell receptor beta chains share one sample of origin, sequenced in a study of PD-1 blockade in classical Hodgkin lymphoma. Time point: cycle 4 day 1 (C4D1), after 6 weeks of nivolumab. Brentuximab vedotin exposure varied, and every patient relapsed after autologous stem cell transplantation. Generated by immunoSEQ multiplex PCR, the TCRdb table keeps only in-frame clones and is missing some. The top ten clones hold about 7.7% of a sample with tens of thousands of clones, roughly three quarters of them seen once. The material sequenced was peripheral blood mononuclear cells (PBMCs), taken before the fourth cycle of nivolumab. Receptor source: a human donor with classical Hodgkin lymphoma.

This clone was seen just once. The rearrangement links TRBV7-8 to TRBJ2-5, with 7 nucleotides matching TRBD2. Losses at the gene ends were 8 bases for V and 4 bases for J; bases not matched to a gene: 16. Germline V gene data show CDR1 as SGHVS and CDR2 as FQNEAQ. This CDR3 is built from 16 residues. CDR3 coding DNA: TGTGCCAGCCGACCCAGCGTCCCCTCGGGGGGAGAGACCCAGTACTTC. As protein: CASRPSVPSGGETQYF.

By share of the sample, this clone is large. The sample contains more than one DNA sequence encoding this CDR3. This rearrangement joins TRBV7-6 to TRBJ2-7; D not resolved. Germline CDR1 is SGHVS and CDR2 is FNYEAQ. The CDR3 is 13 residues long. The V end was cut by 1 base, the J end by 3 bases, with 7 bases between. The CDR3 spells CASSLGPNYEQYF. The CDR3 nucleotides are TGTGCCAGCAGCTTAGGCCCGAACTACGAGCAGTACTTC.

V gene TRBV7-6 combines with J gene TRBJ2-1; 8 bases are a match to TRBD1. Looked up from germline, CDR1 is SGHVS and CDR2 is FNYEAQ. With 5 bases clipped from V and 8 bases from J, the junction kept 11 bases outside the gene matches. The CDR3 contains 15 residues. CDR3 protein: CASSKRGTGIHEQFF. The CDR3 nucleotides are TGTGCCAGCAGCAAACGCGGGACAGGTATTCATGAGCAGTTCTTC.

V is TRBV9 and J is TRBJ1-2; 9 positions match TRBD1. The ends lost 4 bases at V and 2 bases at J; junction bases unmatched: 3. The CDR3 contains 14 residues. The germline CDR1 and CDR2 sequences are SGDLS and YYNGEE. The CDR3 DNA follows: TGTGCCAGCAGCAACGGACAGGGGAACTATGGCTACACCTTC. Its protein is CASSNGQGNYGYTF.

In this sample, this clone turned up once. The gene calls are TRBV5-6 and TRBJ1-6; no clear D. The germline V gene encodes CDR1 SGHDT and CDR2 YYEEEE. The ends were cut back, 3 bases at V and 0 bases at J, with 10 bases in the middle. This CDR3 spans 16 amino acids. In DNA form, the CDR3 reads TGTGCCAGCAGCTCAGGACTAGGCTCCTATAATTCACCCCTCCACTTT. Amino acid sequence: CASSSGLGSYNSPLHF.

This chain connects TRBV7-8 to TRBJ2-5; D is unresolved. CDR1 and CDR2 from the germline V gene are SGHVS and FQNEAQ. Trimming stripped 5 bases from V and 4 bases from J, with 14 bases between. The CDR3 extends over 14 amino acids. CDR3 sequence: CASSLKLDRETQYF. CDR3 in DNA: TGTGCCAGCAGCCTTAAGCTGGATCGAGAGACCCAGTACTTC.

This rearrangement joins TRBV6-5 to TRBJ2-2; D may be TRBD1 (6 bases). The germline CDR1 and CDR2 sequences are MNHEY and SVGAGI. The CDR3 consists of 15 residues. The V end lost 8 bases, the J end lost 7 bases, and 20 bases lay between the germline ends. Here the CDR3 reads CASQDPRGADGELFF. DNA of the CDR3: TGTGCCAGCCAGGACCCCAGGGGCGCGGACGGGGAGCTGTTTTTT.

The chain recombines TRBV28 with TRBJ2-5, with 8 bases fitting TRBD1. The V gene's germline CDR1 is MDHEN and CDR2 SYDVKM. There are 16 residues in the CDR3. The V and J ends lost 3 bases and 0 bases, in that order; junction bases with no gene match: 6. In nucleotides, the CDR3 is TGTGCCAGCAGTTTTGGGACAGGTTGGTACCAAGAGACCCAGTACTTC. Protein: CASSFGTGWYQETQYF.

This clone was found once. This sequence joins TRBV6-4 and TRBJ2-3; TRBD2 agrees at 7 bases. This CDR3 is 15 amino acids long. Germline loops: CDR1 MRHNA, CDR2 SNTAGT. J lost 3 bases, V lost 9 bases, and 12 bases had no gene match. This CDR3 is CASSRTSLPTDTQYF. The CDR3 coding sequence is TGTGCCAGTTCCCGGACTAGTCTTCCAACAGATACGCAGTATTTT.

This clone was picked up one time. The chain joins TRBV7-6 to TRBJ2-1; D gene unclear. V was pared by 3 bases and J by 8 bases, with 11 bases between. CDR1 and CDR2 from the germline V gene are SGHVS and FNYEAQ. The CDR3 is made up of 13 amino acids. In DNA, the CDR3 is TGTGCCAGCAGCTTGGGCGAAAACCATGAGCAGTTCTTC. Residues: CASSLGENHEQFF.

The gene calls are TRBV7-3 and TRBJ2-2; 7 bases agree with TRBD2. V lost 1 base, J lost 3 bases, and 11 bases stayed unmatched. This CDR3 is 18 amino acids long. Germline CDR1 is SGHTA and CDR2 is FQGTGA. The DNA of the CDR3 is TGTGCCAGCAGCTTAAATCTTCCGGCGGGAGACCACACCGGGGAGCTGTTTTTT. It is translated as CASSLNLPAGDHTGELFF.

The V and J genes are TRBV28 and TRBJ2-7, with 9 bases identical to TRBD2. Trimming cost V 3 bases and J 5 bases; bases outside gene matches: 11. Germline lookup yields CDR1 MDHEN and CDR2 SYDVKM. CDR3 length: 16 amino acids. The CDR3 region is CASSLISGSFRDEQYF. The CDR3 DNA follows: TGTGCCAGCAGTTTGATTAGCGGGAGCTTTCGCGACGAGCAGTACTTC.

V and J are TRBV7-2 and TRBJ1-4; TRBD1 is a possible D gene (6 bases). In germline, CDR1 is SGHTA, CDR2 FQGNSA. Trimming cost V 0 bases and J 0 bases, with 11 bases left between them. The CDR3 runs 17 residues. This CDR3 is CASSLAGATTTNEKLFF. DNA for the CDR3: TGTGCCAGCAGCTTAGCGGGGGCCACTACAACTAATGAAAAACTGTTTTTT.

The chain uses TRBV5-1 and TRBJ2-2, with 11 bases matching TRBD1. There are 17 residues in the CDR3. V was pared by 0 bases and J by 6 bases, with 7 bases of the junction left unmatched. Germline V gives CDR1 SGHRS, CDR2 YFSETQ. The CDR3 spells CASSLGTGGAGAGELFF. DNA of the CDR3: TGCGCCAGCAGCTTGGGGACAGGGGGCGCGGGAGCCGGGGAGCTGTTTTTT.

This clone occurred once. The genes are TRBV7-7 and TRBJ1-1, with TRBD1 matching 8 bases. CDR1 SSHAT and CDR2 FNYEAQ come from the germline V gene (reference sequence). The CDR3 length is 13 residues. With V trimmed by 6 bases and J by 4 bases, 4 bases remained unmatched. The CDR3 DNA sequence: TGTGCCAGCAGTCTCACAGGGGGCACTGAAGCTTTCTTT. Protein sequence: CASSLTGGTEAFF.

J is TRBJ2-1 and V is TRBV7-8; D possibly corresponds to TRBD1 (7 bases). The V gene's germline CDR1 is SGHVS and CDR2 FQNEAQ. The CDR3 totals 15 residues. The V end was cut by 5 bases, the J end by 1 base, with 12 bases between. In nucleotides, the CDR3 is TGTGCCAGCAGCGGCGGGACAGCATCCTACAATGAGCAGTTCTTC. Its translation is CASSGGTASYNEQFF.

The chain has TRBV11-2 and TRBJ2-5, with TRBD2 as a possible D gene (5 bases). This CDR3 contains 15 residues. CDR1 is SGHAT, CDR2 FQNNGV, per germline. Between the trimmed V and J ends, which lost 4 bases and 5 bases, there was a span of 17 bases. The DNA of the CDR3 is TGTGCCAGCAGCTATTTAGCCGGGGTAGGGGAGACCCAGTACTTC. As protein: CASSYLAGVGETQYF.

This clone appeared a single time. This sequence joins TRBV5-1 and TRBJ2-5, with TRBD1 identical over 9 bases. The V gene's germline CDR1 is SGHRS and CDR2 YFSETQ. The J segment lost 2 bases and the V segment lost 2 bases, leaving 1 base of the junction unmatched. The CDR3 loop spans 14 amino acids. The CDR3 sequence: CASSLGTGQETQYF. The CDR3 bases are TGCGCCAGCAGCTTAGGGACAGGGCAAGAGACCCAGTACTTC. The full variable domain, completed using reference TRBV5-1 and TRBJ2-5, is KAGVTQTPRYLIKTRGQQVTLSCSPISGHRSVSWYQQTPGQGLQFLFEYFSETQRNKGNFPGRFSGRQFSNSRSEMNVSTLELGDSALYLCASSLGTGQETQYFGPGTRLLVL.

Worth noting for this clone: Other DNA sequences in this specimen translate into the identical CDR3. The chain joins TRBV28 to TRBJ1-2, with D perhaps matching TRBD1 (6 bases). This CDR3 spans 13 amino acids. Trimming stripped 3 bases from V and 5 bases from J, with 10 bases between. Germline CDR1 MDHEN, CDR2 SYDVKM. As DNA, the CDR3 is TGTGCCAGCAGTTTGGGGCAGGGGTATGGCTACACCTTC. Protein product: CASSLGQGYGYTF.